Described below is a single TCR beta chain sequence and its context. The sample belongs to a study of blood T cell repertoires in COVID-19. Overall study context: Sites in the United States, Italy and Spain provided acute and convalescent COVID-19 samples. T cells, B-cell-depleted T cells, or PBMCs supplied cDNA or gDNA.

The trim removed 9 bases at V and 4 bases at J, leaving 7 bases unmatched. The CDR3 has 13 amino acids. Germline V gene data show CDR1 as MNHEY and CDR2 as SVGAGI. Authors' analysis steps: Reference gene primer amplification in the assay estimated nucleated cell counts. Sequencing used immunoSEQ multiplex PCR; TCRdb keeps in-frame clones, though not all of them. Clone size and the V and J calls come from that table; the DNA yielded D and trimming. Here the sample spans about 210,000 clones, about 85% being singletons. The chain uses TRBV6-5 and TRBJ2-7; TRBD1 aligns across 9 bases. The clonotype was recovered from a man between 40 and 49 years old with acute or convalescent COVID-19. The sample comprised peripheral blood. As DNA, the CDR3 is TGTGCCAGGCTGGGACAGGGATTTTACGAGCAGTACTTC. Protein: CARLGQGFYEQYF.